This T cell receptor (beta chain) emerged from a study of breast tumors, draining lymph nodes, adjacent tissues. Study observations and caveats: Tumor repertoires ranked between lymph nodes and nontumor tissue in diversity, with V and J gene preferences. The data were judged consistent with most tumor T cells coming from lymph node and expanding in tumor. The lymph node origin of tumor T cells was framed as consistent with a hypothesis, not demonstrated.

About this clonotype: Antigen: not known. Without the conserved terminal phenylalanine or tryptophan, this CDR3 likely stems from a read error.

The germline CDR1 and CDR2 sequences are DFQATT and SNEGSKA (reference sequence). The CDR3 has 16 residues. One entry per CDR3 protein results from TCRdb running MiXCR on the multiplex PCR reads. The table records roughly 70,000 distinct CDR3 sequences, less than 45% of them present only once. V and J are TRBV20-1 and TRBJ1-3, with TRBD1 matching 11 bases. Sequenced: breast tumor tissue. The receptor comes from a female donor with breast cancer. Some clones in this sample may be carry-over from other donors' samples. The CDR3 sequence is CSARDGQGALGNTIYL. In DNA, the CDR3 is TGCAGCGCTAGAGACGGACAGGGGGCGTTAGGAAACACCATATATCTT.